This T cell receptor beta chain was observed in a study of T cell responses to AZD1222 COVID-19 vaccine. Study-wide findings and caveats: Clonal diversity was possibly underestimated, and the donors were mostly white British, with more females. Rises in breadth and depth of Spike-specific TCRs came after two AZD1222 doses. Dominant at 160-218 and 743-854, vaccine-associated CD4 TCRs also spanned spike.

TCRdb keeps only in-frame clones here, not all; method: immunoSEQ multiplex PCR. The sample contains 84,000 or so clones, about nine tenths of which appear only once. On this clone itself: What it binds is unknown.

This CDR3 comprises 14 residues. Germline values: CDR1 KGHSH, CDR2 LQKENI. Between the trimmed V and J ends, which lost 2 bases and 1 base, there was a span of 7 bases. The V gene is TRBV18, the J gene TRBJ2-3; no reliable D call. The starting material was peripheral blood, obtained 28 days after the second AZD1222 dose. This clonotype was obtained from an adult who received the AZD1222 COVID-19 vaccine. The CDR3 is CASSPSFGTDTQYF. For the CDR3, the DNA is TGTGCCAGCTCACCATCGTTTGGCACAGATACGCAGTATTTT.